The 20 T cell receptor beta chains reported below all come from one sample, sequenced in a study of PD-1 blockade in classical Hodgkin lymphoma. Data came from immunoSEQ multiplex PCR; TCRdb stores just in-frame clones and leaves some out. This table has 35,000 to 45,000 clones, around 86% appearing once. In every patient, relapse followed autologous stem cell transplantation, while exposure to brentuximab vedotin differed. Material: peripheral blood mononuclear cells (PBMCs), obtained at baseline. These receptors were obtained from a human donor with classical Hodgkin lymphoma.

By sample fraction, this clone is medium-sized (0.01 to 0.1%). CDR3 nucleotide sequence: TGTGCCAGCAGCTCGGCAGGGTTCTATAATTCACCCCTCCACTTT. Amino acids: CASSSAGFYNSPLHF. The chain employs TRBV5-4 and TRBJ1-6, with D possibly being TRBD1 (5 bases). This CDR3 is built from 15 residues. V lost 3 bases to trimming and J lost 3 bases, with 10 bases between them. CDR1 and CDR2 (germline): SGHNT, YYREEE (reference sequence). The complete variable domain, with remaining parts taken from reference TRBV5-4 and TRBJ1-6, reads ETGVTQSPTHLIKTRGQQVTLRCSSQSGHNTVSWYQQALGQGPQFIFQYYREEENGRGNFPPRFSGLQFPNYSSELNVNALELDDSALYLCASSSAGFYNSPLHFGNGTRLTVT.

V gene TRBV11-2 combines with J gene TRBJ2-5; TRBD2 matches 13 bases. The CDR3 extends over 16 amino acids. V shed 5 bases, J shed 4 bases, and the junction held 7 bases outside the gene matches. Germline values: CDR1 SGHAT, CDR2 FQNNGV. The CDR3 protein is CASSAGLAGVVETQYF. The DNA for the CDR3 is TGTGCCAGCAGCGCCGGACTAGCGGGGGTAGTAGAGACCCAGTACTTC.

In its sample, this clone was seen a few times. V is TRBV19 and J is TRBJ2-7, with TRBD1 matching over 7 bases. Looked up from germline, CDR1 is LNHDA and CDR2 is SQIVND (reference sequence). The CDR3 consists of 14 residues. Trimming removed 5 bases from V and 5 bases from J; junction bases left unmatched: 9. CDR3 loop: CASSPRTGPNEQYF. CDR3 bases: TGTGCCAGTAGTCCCAGGACAGGCCCCAACGAGCAGTACTTC.

This chain joins TRBV14 and TRBJ2-7; D call uncertain. The CDR3 loop spans 14 amino acids. Germline loops: CDR1 SGHDN, CDR2 FVKESK. Trimming stripped 0 bases from V and 7 bases from J, with 13 bases between. The CDR3 coding sequence is TGTGCCAGCAGCCAAGAGCCGATGGCAGTAGAGCAGTACTTC. The encoded protein is CASSQEPMAVEQYF.

The chain joins TRBV5-1 to TRBJ2-7, with 8 bases lining up with TRBD2. With V trimmed by 4 bases and J by 6 bases, 6 bases remained unmatched. This CDR3 spans 13 amino acids. Germline CDR1 is SGHRS and CDR2 is YFSETQ. CDR3 DNA sequence: TGCGCCAGCAGCCACGGACTAGCTGGCGAGCAGTACTTC. Translated, it gives CASSHGLAGEQYF. Variable domain in full (rest from reference TRBV5-1 and TRBJ2-7): KAGVTQTPRYLIKTRGQQVTLSCSPISGHRSVSWYQQTPGQGLQFLFEYFSETQRNKGNFPGRFSGRQFSNSRSEMNVSTLELGDSALYLCASSHGLAGEQYFGPGTRLTVT.

This chain joins TRBV6-6 and TRBJ1-1; the D is unclear. The V end was cut by 4 bases, the J end by 1 base, with 10 bases between. This CDR3 spans 14 amino acids. Per germline, CDR1 MNHNY and CDR2 SVGAGI (reference sequence). The CDR3: CASSSAVKNTEAFF. CDR3 DNA: TGTGCCAGCAGTTCAGCGGTGAAGAACACTGAAGCTTTCTTT.

This chain links TRBV6-6 with TRBJ1-5; a possible D gene is TRBD1 (5 bases). Looked up from germline, CDR1 is MNHNY and CDR2 is SVGAGI (reference sequence). The CDR3 loop spans 16 amino acids. V was pared by 5 bases and J by 0 bases, with 14 bases between. The CDR3 loop reads CASSTDTGYSNQPQHF. CDR3 nucleotides: TGTGCCAGCAGTACTGACACAGGTTATAGCAATCAGCCCCAGCATTTT.

The J gene is TRBJ2-7, the V gene TRBV5-4; 7 positions agree with TRBD1. Germline CDR1 and CDR2: SGHNT and YYREEE (reference sequence). The CDR3 is made up of 15 amino acids. V shed 4 bases and J 5 bases; nucleotides not matched to a gene: 12. Here the CDR3 DNA reads TGTGCCAGCAGCAATGGTTGGCAGGGGGTTGACGAGCAGTACTTC. Protein: CASSNGWQGVDEQYF.

The V gene is TRBV27, the J gene TRBJ2-7; the match to TRBD1 covers 8 bases. CDR3 length: 17 residues. Per the germline V gene, CDR1 is MNHEY and CDR2 is SMNVEV (reference sequence). The V gene end was trimmed by 4 bases and the J gene end by 0 bases; junction bases not matched to a gene: 11. CDR3 in DNA: TGTGCCAGCAGTTCCGCCGCCGGGACAGGCAACTCCTACGAGCAGTACTTC. This gives the protein CASSSAAGTGNSYEQYF.

The sample holds a few counts of this clone. The chain carries TRBV10-1 and TRBJ2-7; D may correspond to TRBD1 or TRBD2 (5 bases each). Trimming shortened V by 3 bases and J by 6 bases, and 15 bases separated the two germline ends. Germline V CDR1 and CDR2: WNHNN, SYGVQD (reference sequence). This CDR3 contains 14 residues. The CDR3 sequence: CASSDGSGSCEQYF. In DNA form, the CDR3 reads TGCGCCAGCAGTGACGGGTCAGGGAGTTGCGAGCAGTACTTC.

The chain is built from TRBV7-2 and TRBJ1-2, with 8 nucleotides matching TRBD1. Germline CDR1 and CDR2: SGHTA and FQGNSA. There are 13 residues in the CDR3. Trimming took 3 bases from V and 6 from J; bases not matched to a gene: 3. CDR3 amino acids: CASSLAGGDGYTF. The CDR3 DNA reads as TGTGCCAGCAGCTTGGCAGGGGGCGATGGCTACACCTTC.

J is TRBJ1-2 and V is TRBV5-4; D is perhaps TRBD1 (5 bases). The CDR3 extends over 14 amino acids. Germline loops: CDR1 SGHNT, CDR2 YYREEE (reference sequence). Trimming stripped 3 bases from V and 6 bases from J, with 15 bases between. The CDR3 reads CASSSLGGGHGYTF. The CDR3 DNA is TGTGCCAGCAGCTCCCTGGGGGGTGGCCATGGCTACACCTTC. Complete variable domain (other parts from reference TRBV5-4 and TRBJ1-2): ETGVTQSPTHLIKTRGQQVTLRCSSQSGHNTVSWYQQALGQGPQFIFQYYREEENGRGNFPPRFSGLQFPNYSSELNVNALELDDSALYLCASSSLGGGHGYTFGSGTRLTVV.

CDR3 nucleotides: TGTGCCATCACTGACACAGGGGGCACTGGGGCCAACGTCCTGACTTTC. It yields the protein CAITDTGGTGANVLTF. The chain uses TRBV10-3 and TRBJ2-6; 9 bases are shared with TRBD1. The V gene end was trimmed by 7 bases and the J gene end by 2 bases; junction bases not matched to a gene: 6. The CDR3 is made up of 16 amino acids. CDR1 and CDR2 (germline): ENHRY, SYGVKD.

The rearrangement uses TRBV7-8 and TRBJ1-2; a possible D gene is TRBD1 (5 bases). Germline assignment: CDR1 SGHVS and CDR2 FQNEAQ. The V gene lost 3 bases and the J gene lost 7 bases, with 12 bases spanning the gap. The CDR3 loop spans 13 amino acids. The CDR3 DNA follows: TGTGCCAGCAGCTTTCAAGGGGCTCGTGGCTACACCTTC. This gives the protein CASSFQGARGYTF. The whole variable domain, filled in from reference TRBV7-8 and TRBJ1-2, reads GAGVSQSPRYKVAKRGQDVALRCDPISGHVSLFWYQQALGQGPEFLTYFQNEAQLDKSGLPSDRFFAERPEGSVSTLKIQRTQQEDSAVYLCASSFQGARGYTFGSGTRLTVV.

J is TRBJ2-1 and V is TRBV6-6; D call uncertain. V lost 2 bases to trimming and J lost 3 bases, with 14 bases between them. The germline V gene has CDR1 MNHNY and CDR2 SVGAGI (reference sequence). The CDR3 has 16 amino acids. The CDR3, as DNA: TGTGCCAGCAGTTACGAGGCGTCCCCCTTCTACAATGAGCAGTTCTTC. It specifies CASSYEASPFYNEQFF.

The rearrangement uses TRBV19 and TRBJ2-7, with 8 positions matching TRBD1. In germline, CDR1 is LNHDA, CDR2 SQIVND (reference sequence). The CDR3 extends over 13 amino acids. Trimming took 6 bases from V and 4 from J; bases not matched to a gene: 5. CDR3 sequence reads: CASSMDREYEQYF. Written as DNA, the CDR3 is TGTGCCAGTAGCATGGACAGGGAATACGAGCAGTACTTC.

This sequence joins TRBV9 and TRBJ2-7, with D possibly TRBD1 on 6 matching bases. This CDR3 spans 14 amino acids. Trimming cost V 3 bases and J 0 bases, with 10 bases left between them. Germline V gene data show CDR1 as SGDLS and CDR2 as YYNGEE. The CDR3 here is CASSGRDNSYEQYF. The CDR3 coding sequence is TGTGCCAGCAGCGGCCGGGACAACTCCTACGAGCAGTACTTC.

This clone was observed a single time. The genes are TRBV18 and TRBJ2-7; D call uncertain. Per the germline V gene, CDR1 is KGHSH and CDR2 is LQKENI. The V end was cut by 0 bases, the J end by 10 bases, with 19 bases between. CDR3 length: 15 amino acids. CDR3 loop: CASSPPTTSTTKQYF. CDR3 DNA sequence: TGTGCCAGCTCACCACCAACTACCAGTACTACTAAACAGTACTTC.

The chain carries TRBV4-3 and TRBJ2-7; unclear D gene. The CDR3 is 15 residues long. The ends were cut back, 0 bases at V and 2 bases at J, with 11 bases in the middle. Germline CDR1 and CDR2: LGHNA and YSLEER. Written as DNA, the CDR3 is TGCGCCAGCAGCCAAGATCGGACGGGCCCCTACGAGCAGTACTTC. It is translated as CASSQDRTGPYEQYF.

The gene calls are TRBV11-2 and TRBJ2-5, with unresolved D. Germline V lookup: CDR1 SGHAT, CDR2 FQNNGV. The CDR3 totals 14 residues. V was clipped by 0 bases and J by 5 bases, with 10 bases between them. The CDR3: CASSLEVVRETQYF. DNA of the CDR3: TGTGCCAGCAGCTTAGAGGTGGTGCGGGAGACCCAGTACTTC.